The rows below give T cell receptor beta chains drawn from one sample of a study of CD8+ T cells in alopecia areata. Sequenced by immunoSEQ multiplex PCR; TCRdb stores in-frame clones only, minus some. The repertoire holds about 97,000 clones, with 41% as singletons. Sequenced material: CD4+ T cells sorted from blood. The receptors shown here come from a human donor with alopecia areata. Both conserved end residues are part of each CDR3. A D gene is named only where the DNA matches it firmly. Not all rows give a size; the values are once, few, many and, for expanded clones, a class.

>NA|TRBJ2-4|TRBV5-4|NA
TGTGCCAGCAGCTCTGGACAGACAATAAACATTCAGTACTTC
CASSSGQTINIQYF
>NA|TRBJ2-7|TRBV18|NA
TGTGCCAGCTCACCACCGGGCCCCTACGAGCAGTACTTC
CASSPPGPYEQYF
>NA|TRBJ2-3|TRBV9|NA
TGTGCCAGCAGCGTACAGCTCACAGATACGCAGTATTTT
CASSVQLTDTQYF
>few|TRBJ2-7|TRBV20-1|NA
TGCAGGGGAACATCCCCCTACGAGCAGTACTTC
CRGTSPYEQYF
>NA|TRBJ1-6|TRBV15|NA
TGTGCCACCAGCAGAAAATTCCAGCAGGGAGGGAATTCACCCCTCCACTTT
CATSRKFQQGGNSPLHF
>once|TRBJ2-5|TRBV7-2|NA
TGTGCCAGCAGGCCTACCGGGGCCCAAGAGACCCAGTACTTC
CASRPTGAQETQYF
>NA|TRBJ1-2|TRBV5-1|NA
TGCGCCAGCAGCTTGCAGAACGGACGATATGGCTACACCTTC
CASSLQNGRYGYTF
>NA|TRBJ2-2|TRBV6-6|TRBD1
TGTGCCAGCACAGGGGGAAACACCGGGGAGCTGTTTTTT
CASTGGNTGELFF
>NA|TRBJ2-5|TRBV11-2|NA
TGTGCCAGCAGCGCAAGGTCCGGCTGGGGGGAGACCCAGTACTTC
CASSARSGWGETQYF
>NA|TRBJ2-3|TRBV9|NA
TGTGCCAGCAGCGTAGATTGGGATACGCAGTATTTT
CASSVDWDTQYF
>NA|TRBJ2-7|TRBV4-2|TRBD2
TGTGCCAGCAGCCAAGCAGTCGTACTAAGTGGGACTAGCGGTTACGAGCAGTACTTC
CASSQAVVLSGTSGYEQYF
>NA|TRBJ2-7|TRBV29-1|NA
TGCAGCGTTCTCGGGCCCAGGACCTACGAGCAGTACTTC
CSVLGPRTYEQYF
>NA|TRBJ2-4|TRBV30|NA
TGTGCCTGGATCCGGTTGGGAGGCATTCAGTACTTC
CAWIRLGGIQYF
>NA|TRBJ2-3|TRBV5-1|NA
TGCGCCAGCAGCCTGGCAGGACAGCCTCTTCGCCCAGATACGCAGTATTTT
CASSLAGQPLRPDTQYF
>few|TRBJ2-5|TRBV29-1|TRBD2
TGCAGCGTTCTAGCGGGGGGGCCAGAGACCCAGTACTTC
CSVLAGGPETQYF
>few|TRBJ1-5|TRBV28|TRBD1
TGTGCCAGTGGGGACAGGAGCTATCAGCCCCAGCATTTT
CASGDRSYQPQHF
>NA|TRBJ2-7|TRBV25-1|NA
TGTGCCAGCAGTTTAGGACACGAGCCCTACGAGCAGTACTTC
CASSLGHEPYEQYF
>NA|TRBJ2-1|TRBV7-2|TRBD2
TGTGCCAGCAGCGCTAGCGGGGGTGAGCAGTTCTTC
CASSASGGEQFF
>NA|TRBJ1-5|TRBV2|TRBD1
TGTGCCAGCAGCGCTCCAGGGGGCTCCCCAAATCAGCCCCAGCATTTT
CASSAPGGSPNQPQHF
>NA|TRBJ2-1|TRBV4-3|TRBD2
TGCGCCAGCAGCCATTCCGTAGGGACTAGCGGGAACAATGAGCAGTTCTTC
CASSHSVGTSGNNEQFF
>NA|TRBJ2-5|TRBV7-9|NA
TGTGCCAGCAGCTTAGTATACGAGACCCAGTACTTC
CASSLVYETQYF
>NA|TRBJ2-7|TRBV6-1|NA
TGTGCCAGCAGTGAAGCGCGTCGTAGTAACGAGCAGTACTTC
CASSEARRSNEQYF